This T cell receptor (beta chain) emerged from a study of shared clonotypes between healthy human individuals. Across the study: CD8 memory received one plate per donor, CD8 naive two, CD4 memory three and CD4 naive three. Overall study results and limits: Researchers found naive subsets generally carried larger estimated richness than memory subsets.

Using immunoSEQ multiplex PCR, the repertoire was profiled, and TCRdb retains in-frame clones only, with some absent. The sample lists about 2 million clones, 85% to 95% occurring once. About this clone: What it binds is unknown.

V was clipped by 3 bases and J by 4 bases, with 13 bases between them. The CDR3 is 15 amino acids. Per germline, CDR1 SNHLY and CDR2 FYNNEI. Those who donated, Caucasian adults without exception, all lived in Nashville, Tennessee. This TCR was recovered from a man aged 18 to 30 in good health. The rearrangement joins TRBV2 to TRBJ2-1; D remains ambiguous. Source material: naive CD4+ T cells sorted from blood. The sample's subset: CD45RA+ positively selected. This CDR3 reads CASSEETLQYNEQFF. The CDR3 DNA follows: TGTGCCAGCAGTGAGGAGACTCTTCAATACAATGAGCAGTTCTTC.